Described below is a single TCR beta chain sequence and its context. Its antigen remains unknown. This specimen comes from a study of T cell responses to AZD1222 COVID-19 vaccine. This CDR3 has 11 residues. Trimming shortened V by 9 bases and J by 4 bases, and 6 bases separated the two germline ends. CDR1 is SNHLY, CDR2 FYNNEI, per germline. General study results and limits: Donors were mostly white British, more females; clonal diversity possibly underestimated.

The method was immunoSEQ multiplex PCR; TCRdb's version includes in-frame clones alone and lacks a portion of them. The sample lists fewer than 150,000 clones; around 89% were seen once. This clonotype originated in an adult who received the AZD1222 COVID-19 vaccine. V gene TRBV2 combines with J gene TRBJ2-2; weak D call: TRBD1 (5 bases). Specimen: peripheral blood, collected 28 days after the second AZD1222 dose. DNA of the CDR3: TGTGCCAGTGGGGCCACCGGGGAGCTGTTTTTT. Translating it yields CASGATGELFF. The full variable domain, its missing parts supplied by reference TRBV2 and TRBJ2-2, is EPEVTQTPSHQVTQMGQEVILRCVPISNHLYFYWYRQILGQKVEFLVSFYNNEISEKSEIFDDQFSVERPDGSNFTLKIRSTKLEDSAMYFCASGATGELFFGEGSRLTVL.